The 11 T cell receptor beta chains given below trace back to one sample, sequenced in a study of response to subunit inactivated influenza vaccine. TCRdb used MiXCR to reprocess the RT-PCR reads, holding one entry per CDR3 protein. The table has roughly 760,000 distinct CDR3 sequences, approximately 22% seen once; the top ten hold roughly 10%. The sample was PBMCs from blood, taken more than 4 days after vaccination. These receptors originate from a man in his forties or fifties who received an inactivated influenza vaccine.

The V call is TRBV7-8, the J call TRBJ2-7; D is unresolved. V lost 8 bases and J lost 1, with 12 bases in between. CDR1 SGHVS and CDR2 FQNEAQ come from the germline V gene. This CDR3 spans 13 amino acids. The CDR3 is CASGGRLSYEQYF. CDR3 bases: TGTGCCAGCGGCGGCAGGCTGTCCTACGAGCAGTACTTC.

In its sample, this clonotype was seen a few times. The V and J genes are TRBV27 and TRBJ1-6; 9 nucleotides align to TRBD1. The germline V gene has CDR1 MNHEY and CDR2 SMNVEV (reference sequence). The CDR3 has 15 amino acids. Trimming cost V 6 bases and J 9 bases; bases outside gene matches: 9. The DNA for the CDR3 is TGTGCCAGCAGGCGAACACAGGGGGCGCGTTCACCCCTCCACTTT. It codes for CASRRTQGARSPLHF.

The chain uses TRBV7-9 and TRBJ2-3; 8 bases align to TRBD2. Trimming removed 7 bases from V and 0 bases from J; junction bases left unmatched: 12. Germline assignment: CDR1 SEHNR and CDR2 FQNEAQ (reference sequence). This CDR3 contains 17 residues. CDR3 coding DNA: TGTGCCAGCACCAACGGACTAGCAGATACTAGCACAGATACGCAGTATTTT. Its protein product is CASTNGLADTSTDTQYF. Full variable domain (outside the CDR3, taken from reference TRBV7-9 and TRBJ2-3): DTGVSQNPRHKITKRGQNVTFRCDPISEHNRLYWYRQTLGQGPEFLTYFQNEAQLEKSRLLSDRFSAERPKGSFSTLEIQRTEQGDSAMYLCASTNGLADTSTDTQYFGPGTRLTVL.

The chain links TRBV24-1 to TRBJ1-1, with TRBD1 as a possible D gene (6 bases). V was shortened by 7 bases and J by 3 bases, with 20 bases between the two germline ends. This CDR3 has 16 residues. Germline CDR1 KGHDR, CDR2 SFDVKD. The CDR3 coding sequence is TGTGCCACCAGACCCCAAGACAGGAAAAGGGACACTGAAGCTTTCTTT. This gives the protein CATRPQDRKRDTEAFF.

This clonotype was observed a few times. V and J are TRBV10-3 and TRBJ2-1, with 10 bases aligning to TRBD1. V lost 6 bases, J lost 9 bases, and 14 bases stayed unmatched. CDR3 length equals 16 residues. The germline V gene has CDR1 ENHRY and CDR2 SYGVKD. DNA for the CDR3: TGTGCCATCAGGCCCCCCGCGGGACAGGGGCAAAGTGAGCAGTTCTTC. This codes for CAIRPPAGQGQSEQFF.

V gene TRBV7-9 combines with J gene TRBJ1-1; 9 bases match TRBD1. Germline values: CDR1 SEHNR, CDR2 FQNEAQ (reference sequence). This CDR3 region has 15 residues. V shed 4 bases, J shed 1 base, and the junction held 4 bases outside the gene matches. The CDR3 spells CASSSGQGGNTEAFF. The CDR3 region has the DNA TGTGCCAGCAGCTCGGGACAGGGTGGGAACACTGAAGCTTTCTTT.

In this sample, this clonotype turned up a few times. V and J are TRBV9 and TRBJ2-6; 9 bases map to TRBD1. CDR3 length equals 20 residues. V lost 1 base and J lost 0; bases outside the gene matches: 11. Germline CDR1 is SGDLS and CDR2 is YYNGEE. The CDR3 nucleotides are TGTGCCAGCAGCGTACCTAGGACAGGGGCTACAAACTCTGGGGCCAACGTCCTGACTTTC. It yields the protein CASSVPRTGATNSGANVLTF.

This clonotype was detected only a few times. This sequence joins TRBV28 and TRBJ2-1; TRBD2 might be the D (5 bases). The V and J ends lost 4 bases and 8 bases respectively, with 21 bases between them. There are 16 residues in the CDR3. Per the germline V gene, CDR1 is MDHEN and CDR2 is SYDVKM. The CDR3 loop reads CASSSSVRRNGDEQFF. CDR3 in DNA: TGTGCCAGCAGTTCCAGCGTAAGGCGGAACGGGGATGAGCAGTTCTTC.

This chain uses TRBV4-3 with TRBJ1-1; D call uncertain. The CDR3 is 12 residues long. Deletions cut 0 bases from V and 3 bases from J, with 2 bases between. Germline V CDR1 and CDR2: LGHNA, YSLEER. CDR3 sequence reads: CASSQDYTEAFF. Here the CDR3 DNA reads TGCGCCAGCAGCCAAGATTACACTGAAGCTTTCTTT.

This clonotype turned up a few times. The chain recombines TRBV20-1 with TRBJ2-1, with D maybe TRBD2 (6 bases). This CDR3 comprises 15 residues. The V end was cut by 6 bases, the J end by 0 bases, with 15 bases between. In germline, CDR1 is DFQATT, CDR2 SNEGSKA (reference sequence). The CDR3 DNA follows: TGCAGTGCCGGTACGCTAGCGACCTCCTACAATGAGCAGTTCTTC. Amino acids: CSAGTLATSYNEQFF.

The CDR3 sequence is CASNPGTAYVGEKLFF. CDR3 bases: TGTGCCAGCAACCCAGGGACAGCCTATGTGGGTGAAAAACTGTTTTTT. The chain couples TRBV28 to TRBJ1-4, with TRBD1 matching over 7 bases. The CDR3 spans 16 residues. Germline-derived CDR1 and CDR2 are MDHEN and SYDVKM. The V and J ends lost 7 bases and 7 bases, in that order; junction bases with no gene match: 15.